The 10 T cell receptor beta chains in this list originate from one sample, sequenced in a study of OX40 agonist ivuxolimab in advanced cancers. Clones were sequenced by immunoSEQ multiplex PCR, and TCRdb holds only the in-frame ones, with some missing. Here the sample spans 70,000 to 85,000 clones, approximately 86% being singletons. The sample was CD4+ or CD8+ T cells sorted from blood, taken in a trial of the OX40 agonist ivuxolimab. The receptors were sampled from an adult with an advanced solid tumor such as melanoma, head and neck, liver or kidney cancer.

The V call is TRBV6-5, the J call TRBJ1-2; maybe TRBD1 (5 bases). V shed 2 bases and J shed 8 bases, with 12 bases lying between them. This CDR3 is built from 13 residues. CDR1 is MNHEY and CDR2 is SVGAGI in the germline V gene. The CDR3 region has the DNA TGTGCCAGCAGTTACGATCAGGGTAACGGCTACACCTTC. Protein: CASSYDQGNGYTF.

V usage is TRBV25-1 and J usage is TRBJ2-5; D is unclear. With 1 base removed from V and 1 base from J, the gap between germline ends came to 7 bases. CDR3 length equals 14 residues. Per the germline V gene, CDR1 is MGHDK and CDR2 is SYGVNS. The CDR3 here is CASSEFRTQETQYF. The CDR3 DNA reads TGTGCCAGCAGTGAATTCAGGACCCAAGAGACCCAGTACTTC.

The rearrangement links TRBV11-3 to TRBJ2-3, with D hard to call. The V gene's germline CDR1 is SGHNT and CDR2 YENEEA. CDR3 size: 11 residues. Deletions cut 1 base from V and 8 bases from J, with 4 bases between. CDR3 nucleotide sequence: TGTGCCAGCAGCTTAGGGAGTACGCAGTATTTT. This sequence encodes CASSLGSTQYF.

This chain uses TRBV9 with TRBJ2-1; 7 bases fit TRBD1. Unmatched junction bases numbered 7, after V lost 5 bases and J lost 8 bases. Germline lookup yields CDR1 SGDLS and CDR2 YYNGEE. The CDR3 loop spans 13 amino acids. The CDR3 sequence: CASRETGSDEQFF. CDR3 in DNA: TGTGCCAGCAGGGAGACAGGGAGCGATGAGCAGTTCTTC.

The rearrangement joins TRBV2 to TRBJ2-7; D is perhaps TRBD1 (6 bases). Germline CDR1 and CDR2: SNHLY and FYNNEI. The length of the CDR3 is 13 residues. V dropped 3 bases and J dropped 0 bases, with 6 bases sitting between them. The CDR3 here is CASSEGASYEQYF. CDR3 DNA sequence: TGTGCCAGCAGTGAGGGGGCCTCCTACGAGCAGTACTTC.

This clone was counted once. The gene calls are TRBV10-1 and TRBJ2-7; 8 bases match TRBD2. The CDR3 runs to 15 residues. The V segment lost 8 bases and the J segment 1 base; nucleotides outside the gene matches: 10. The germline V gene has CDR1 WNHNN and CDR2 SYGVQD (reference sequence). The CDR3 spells CASSTGSSGSYEQYF. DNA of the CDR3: TGCGCCAGCTCAACCGGGTCTAGCGGGTCCTACGAGCAGTACTTC.

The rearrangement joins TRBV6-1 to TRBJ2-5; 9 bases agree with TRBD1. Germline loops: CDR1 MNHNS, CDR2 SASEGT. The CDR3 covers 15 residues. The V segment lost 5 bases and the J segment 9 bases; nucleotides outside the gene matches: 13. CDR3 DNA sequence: TGTGCCAGCAGTATCACCGGACAGGGGTACAGGGCCCAGTACTTC. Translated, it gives CASSITGQGYRAQYF.

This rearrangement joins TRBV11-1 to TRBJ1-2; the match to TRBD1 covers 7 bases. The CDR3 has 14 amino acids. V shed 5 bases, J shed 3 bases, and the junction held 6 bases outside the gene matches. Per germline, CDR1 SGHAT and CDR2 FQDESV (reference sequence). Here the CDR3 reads CASSRGQAHYGYTF. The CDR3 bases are TGTGCCAGCAGCCGAGGACAGGCCCACTATGGCTACACCTTC.

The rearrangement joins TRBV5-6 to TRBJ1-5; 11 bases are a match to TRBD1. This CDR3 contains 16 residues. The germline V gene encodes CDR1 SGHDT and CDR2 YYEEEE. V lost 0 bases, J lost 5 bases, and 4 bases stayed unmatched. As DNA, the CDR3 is TGTGCCAGCAGCTTGGGGGACAGGGGGAGACATCAGCCCCAGCATTTT. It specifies CASSLGDRGRHQPQHF.

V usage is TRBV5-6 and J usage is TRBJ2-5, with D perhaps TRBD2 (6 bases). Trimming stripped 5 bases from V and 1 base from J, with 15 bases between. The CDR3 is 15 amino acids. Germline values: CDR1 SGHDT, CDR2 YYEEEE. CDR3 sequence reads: CASSIVAGTQETQYF. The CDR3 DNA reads TGTGCCAGCAGTATCGTGGCGGGGACCCAAGAGACCCAGTACTTC.